Below are 27 T cell receptor beta chains sequenced from a single sample in a study of shared clonotypes between healthy human individuals. This table comes from immunoSEQ multiplex PCR, and its TCRdb copy is limited to in-frame clones, with some not included. Of around 440,000 clones in the sample, over 60% were seen once. The sequenced sample consisted of PBMCs. These receptors all come from a woman aged 40-49 years in good health. Some clones in this sample may be carry-over from other donors' samples.

A remark on this clone: This likely stems from a read error, as it lies one base from a far larger clone. The chain combines TRBV4-3 with TRBJ2-1; D not resolved. V lost 0 bases and J 10 bases, leaving 10 bases between the germline ends. The CDR3 consists of 13 residues. Germline assignment: CDR1 LGHNA and CDR2 YSLEER. This CDR3 reads CASSQDCGVEQFF. The CDR3 DNA is TGCGCCAGCAGCCAAGACTGTGGAGTGGAGCAGTTCTTC.

CDR3 residues: CASSPLTSGRKETQYF. The CDR3 nucleotides are TGTGCCAGCTCACCTTTGACTAGCGGGAGGAAAGAGACCCAGTACTTC. The chain uses TRBV18 and TRBJ2-5; 13 bases agree with TRBD2. This CDR3 spans 16 amino acids. Germline loops: CDR1 KGHSH, CDR2 LQKENI. V was pared by 3 bases and J by 3 bases, with 4 bases of the junction left unmatched.

With regard to this clone: The sample carries other DNA sequences with the same CDR3. This chain connects TRBV6-4 to TRBJ2-2; D unresolved. V was clipped by 0 bases and J by 4 bases, with 3 bases between them. The CDR3 loop spans 13 amino acids. Germline V gene data show CDR1 as MRHNA and CDR2 as SNTAGT. Here the CDR3 reads CASSDSSTGELFF. CDR3 nucleotides: TGTGCCAGCAGTGACTCGAGCACCGGGGAGCTGTTTTTT.

In its sample, this clone was seen once. This chain links TRBV19 with TRBJ2-7; TRBD2 agrees at 8 bases. This CDR3 contains 14 residues. Germline CDR1 LNHDA, CDR2 SQIVND (reference sequence). The junction had 5 bases not matched to a gene; V was cut back by 4 bases and J by 3 bases. CDR3 coding DNA: TGTGCCAGTAGTACCGGGGGACTAGTCTACGAGCAGTACTTC. Its protein product is CASSTGGLVYEQYF.

This clone was detected only a few times. The DNA of the CDR3 is TGCGCCAGCAGCTTGGTGACTAGCGGGAAAGATACGCAGTATTTT. Protein: CASSLVTSGKDTQYF. This chain connects TRBV5-1 to TRBJ2-3, with TRBD2 matching 11 bases. The CDR3 is 15 amino acids. Germline V gene sequence: CDR1 SGHRS, CDR2 YFSETQ. The V and J ends lost 0 bases and 5 bases, in that order; junction bases with no gene match: 2.

About this clone itself: This may stem from a read error, because a much larger clone lies one nucleotide away. The chain has TRBV11-2 and TRBJ2-5; 13 bases are a match to TRBD2. The CDR3 contains 16 residues. J gave up 2 bases and V 5 bases, and 5 bases lay outside the gene matches. Germline values: CDR1 SGHAT, CDR2 FQNNGV. The chain's CDR3 is CASSALAGGLQETQYF. As DNA, the CDR3 is TGTGCCAGCAGCGCACTAGCGGGAGGGCTTCAAGAGACCCAGTACTTC.

At least ten counts were recorded for this clone. The chain links TRBV28 to TRBJ1-5; a possible D gene is TRBD1 (5 bases). Trimming cost V 3 bases and J 7 bases, with 7 bases left between them. Germline CDR1 and CDR2: MDHEN and SYDVKM. There are 12 residues in the CDR3. The DNA of the CDR3 is TGTGCCAGCAGTTTCGGGGGGCAGCCCCAGCATTTT. This translates into CASSFGGQPQHF.

V is TRBV4-3 and J is TRBJ2-3; the match to TRBD2 covers 9 bases. Germline lookup yields CDR1 LGHNA and CDR2 YSLEER. The V and J ends lost 1 base and 0 bases, in that order; junction bases with no gene match: 2. The CDR3 sequence is 16 residues long. CDR3 coding DNA: TGCGCCAGCAGCCAAGGACTAGCGGTCAGCACAGATACGCAGTATTTT. It is translated as CASSQGLAVSTDTQYF.

V is TRBV9 and J is TRBJ2-1; 9 bases line up with TRBD2. The germline V gene encodes CDR1 SGDLS and CDR2 YYNGEE. The CDR3 is 16 amino acids. V lost 0 bases to trimming and J lost 1 base; unmatched junction nucleotides: 2. The CDR3 DNA follows: TGTGCCAGCAGCGTAGGGGGACTAGCTTCCTACAATGAGCAGTTCTTC. The encoded protein is CASSVGGLASYNEQFF.

This sequence joins TRBV11-2 and TRBJ2-4; D call uncertain. The germline CDR1 and CDR2 sequences are SGHAT and FQNNGV. The CDR3 has 14 residues. The germline V and J ends were trimmed by 1 base and 0 bases, with 4 bases remaining between them. The CDR3 DNA follows: TGTGCCAGCAGCTTAGCGGGAGCCAAAAACATTCAGTACTTC. Amino acids: CASSLAGAKNIQYF.

CDR3 nucleotides: TGCGCCAGCAGTGAGTACAGGGGGTCGGAAGAGACCCAGTACTTC. This gives the protein CASSEYRGSEETQYF. The rearrangement links TRBV10-1 to TRBJ2-5; 8 nucleotides match TRBD1. This CDR3 spans 15 amino acids. The germline V gene encodes CDR1 WNHNN and CDR2 SYGVQD (reference sequence). The J segment lost 3 bases and the V segment lost 1 base, leaving 4 bases of the junction unmatched.

This chain links TRBV7-8 with TRBJ2-1; the match to TRBD2 covers 8 bases. Germline lookup yields CDR1 SGHVS and CDR2 FQNEAQ. The CDR3 runs to 16 residues. The trim removed 1 base at V and 10 bases at J, leaving 12 bases unmatched. Here the CDR3 DNA reads TGTGCCAGCAGCTTAGAGATTAGCGGGACTCTCAGAGAGCAGTTCTTC. Its protein is CASSLEISGTLREQFF. The full variable domain, in which reference TRBV7-8 and TRBJ2-1 provide the parts outside the CDR3, is GAGVSQSPRYKVAKRGQDVALRCDPISGHVSLFWYQQALGQGPEFLTYFQNEAQLDKSGLPSDRFFAERPEGSVSTLKIQRTQQEDSAVYLCASSLEISGTLREQFFGPGTRLTVL.

Note on this clone: Other DNA sequences within the sample encode an identical CDR3. This chain links TRBV19 with TRBJ2-3; the D is unclear. Between the trimmed V and J ends, which lost 8 bases and 5 bases, there was a span of 8 bases. The germline V gene has CDR1 LNHDA and CDR2 SQIVND (reference sequence). The CDR3 is made up of 11 amino acids. CDR3 sequence: CASSIGDTQYF. The CDR3 DNA reads as TGTGCCAGTTCTATAGGAGATACGCAGTATTTT.

The V gene is TRBV19, the J gene TRBJ2-5; D unresolved. The germline CDR1 and CDR2 sequences are LNHDA and SQIVND (reference sequence). This CDR3 is 15 amino acids long. Between the trimmed V and J ends, which lost 3 bases and 1 base, there was a span of 12 bases. The CDR3 here is CASSIGSLPQETQYF. CDR3 DNA: TGTGCCAGTAGTATTGGTTCCCTACCCCAAGAGACCCAGTACTTC.

This clone was detected only once. The chain couples TRBV27 to TRBJ2-7; possible D gene TRBD2, 6 bases. Between the trimmed V and J ends, which lost 10 bases and 4 bases, there was a span of 23 bases. Germline CDR1 and CDR2: MNHEY and SMNVEV (reference sequence). This CDR3 spans 15 amino acids. This chain's CDR3 is CATTSLRERKYEQYF. The CDR3 nucleotides read TGTGCCACCACCAGCCTTCGGGAGAGAAAATACGAGCAGTACTTC.

This clone was found many times. CDR3 DNA: TGCGCCAGCAGCCAAGGCGGGACAGGGTGGGACGAGCAGTACTTC. Protein: CASSQGGTGWDEQYF. J is TRBJ2-7 and V is TRBV4-1; 9 nucleotides agree with TRBD1. The germline CDR1 and CDR2 sequences are MGHRA and YSYEKL. V shed 1 base and J 5 bases; nucleotides not matched to a gene: 6. The CDR3 runs 15 residues.

This clone was picked up a small number of times. The V and J genes are TRBV29-1 and TRBJ2-1; D is tentatively TRBD1 or TRBD2 (6 bases each). CDR1 SQVTM and CDR2 ANQGSEA come from the germline V gene. The CDR3 is made up of 17 amino acids. Trimming stripped 3 bases from V and 7 bases from J, with 25 bases between. The CDR3, as DNA: TGCAGCGTTGACGGCCTGGCAGGAGGGGGGCTGAGTAATGAGCAGTTCTTC. Amino acid sequence: CSVDGLAGGGLSNEQFF.

The CDR3 reads CASSVISYGGANTGELFF. The CDR3 DNA sequence: TGTGCCAGTAGTGTCATCAGTTACGGGGGAGCGAACACCGGGGAGCTGTTTTTT. The chain carries TRBV19 and TRBJ2-2, with D possibly matching TRBD2 (6 bases). The germline V gene encodes CDR1 LNHDA and CDR2 SQIVND (reference sequence). This CDR3 comprises 18 residues. V was pared by 5 bases and J by 0 bases, with 19 bases between. The variable domain in full, completed from reference TRBV19 and TRBJ2-2, reads DGGITQSPKYLFRKEGQNVTLSCEQNLNHDAMYWYRQDPGQGLRLIYYSQIVNDFQKGDIAEGYSVSREKKESFPLTVTSAQKNPTAFYLCASSVISYGGANTGELFFGEGSRLTVL.

In this sample, this clone turned up once. The chain combines TRBV5-4 with TRBJ1-1; D is possibly TRBD1 (6 bases). Germline-derived CDR1 and CDR2 are SGHNT and YYREEE (reference sequence). Trimming shortened V by 2 bases and J by 2 bases, and 13 bases separated the two germline ends. This CDR3 spans 15 amino acids. CDR3 amino acids: CASSFGRGYNTEAFF. CDR3 nucleotide sequence: TGTGCCAGCAGCTTCGGGAGGGGGTACAACACTGAAGCTTTCTTT.

The chain uses TRBV28 and TRBJ2-5; 7 bases map to TRBD2. The germline CDR1 and CDR2 sequences are MDHEN and SYDVKM. With 6 bases clipped from V and 4 bases from J, the junction kept 8 bases outside the gene matches. This CDR3 is built from 14 residues. Written as DNA, the CDR3 is TGTGCCAGCAGCTCGGGGACTAAAGTAGAGACCCAGTACTTC. It codes for CASSSGTKVETQYF.

The V and J genes are TRBV11-2 and TRBJ1-5; 8 positions match TRBD1. Germline V gives CDR1 SGHAT, CDR2 FQNNGV. CDR3 length equals 17 residues. The trim removed 5 bases at V and 0 bases at J, leaving 9 bases unmatched. The CDR3 sequence is CASSPWTGSNSNQPQHF. The DNA for the CDR3 is TGTGCCAGCAGCCCCTGGACAGGGTCAAATAGCAATCAGCCCCAGCATTTT.

Details on this clone: A single base is all that separates this from a far larger clone, so a read error is likely. Within the sample, other DNA sequences also encode this same CDR3. CDR3 DNA sequence: TGTGCCAGCAGTCGAAGGTACGGCGACACTGAAGCTTTCTTT. It translates to CASSRRYGDTEAFF. The chain carries TRBV27 and TRBJ1-1; no clear D gene. Trimming left V 5 bases short and J 3 bases short, with 13 bases between. The CDR3 is made up of 14 amino acids. Germline V CDR1 and CDR2: MNHEY, SMNVEV (reference sequence).

The chain carries TRBV5-1 and TRBJ2-1; D not certain. The CDR3 has 13 amino acids. The germline V gene has CDR1 SGHRS and CDR2 YFSETQ. Between the trimmed V and J ends, which lost 1 base and 7 bases, there was a span of 9 bases. CDR3 DNA: TGCGCCAGCAGCTTGCCTCCTTTAAATGAGCAGTTCTTC. This codes for CASSLPPLNEQFF.

In the case of this clone: This likely traces to a read error, being one base from a far larger clone. The V and J genes are TRBV6-1 and TRBJ2-7; TRBD1 matches 8 bases. CDR1 is MNHNS, CDR2 SASEGT, per germline. The CDR3 contains 13 residues. CDR3 DNA sequence: TGTGACAGCAGTGAACAGGGGGAGGACGAGCAGTACTTC. As protein: CDSSEQGEDEQYF.

The chain carries TRBV19 and TRBJ2-1, with 11 bases aligning to TRBD2. Germline CDR1 is LNHDA and CDR2 is SQIVND (reference sequence). The length of the CDR3 is 15 residues. V trimming: 5 bases; J trimming: 5 bases; junction bases outside the gene matches: 5. CDR3 loop: CASSGLAGGHNEQFF. As DNA, the CDR3 is TGTGCCAGTAGTGGCCTAGCGGGAGGCCACAATGAGCAGTTCTTC.

This chain uses TRBV7-2 with TRBJ1-3, with unresolved D. This CDR3 has 16 amino acids. Germline V gives CDR1 SGHTA, CDR2 FQGNSA. The V and J ends lost 1 base and 2 bases respectively, with 12 bases between them. The CDR3 coding sequence is TGTGCCAGCAGCTTAGTGGTCGGATTCCCTGGAAACACCATATATTTT. Protein product: CASSLVVGFPGNTIYF.

This clone was found a few times. Only one base separates this from a far larger clonotype, so it likely reflects a read error. The chain has TRBV29-1 and TRBJ2-7; D possibly matches TRBD1 or TRBD2 (6 bases each). There are 14 residues in the CDR3. V shed 6 bases and J shed 2 bases, with 17 bases lying between them. Germline lookup yields CDR1 SQVTM and CDR2 ANQGSEA. This chain's CDR3 is CSVGAAREPYEQYF. The DNA for the CDR3 is TGCAGCGTGGGGGCTGCGCGGGAACCCTACGAGCAGTACTTC.